The 11 T cell receptor beta chains below come from one sample, sequenced in a study of blood T cell repertoires in COVID-19. TCRdb keeps only in-frame clones here, not all; method: immunoSEQ multiplex PCR. Of some 180,000 clones listed, about four fifths were seen once; the top ten hold less than 15%. The sequenced material came from peripheral blood. These receptors came from a woman of 80 years or more with COVID-19, enrolled during active disease.

The gene calls are TRBV28 and TRBJ2-2; the D gene is possibly TRBD1 (6 bases). Trimming took 4 bases from V and 8 from J, leaving 17 bases between them. CDR3 length equals 15 residues. CDR1 and CDR2 (germline): MDHEN, SYDVKM. This chain's CDR3 is CASSWGPPQTGELFF. The CDR3 DNA sequence: TGTGCCAGCAGTTGGGGGCCTCCCCAGACGGGGGAGCTGTTTTTT. The full variable domain, in which reference TRBV28 and TRBJ2-2 provide the parts outside the CDR3, is DVKVTQSSRYLVKRTGEKVFLECVQDMDHENMFWYRQDPGLGLRLIYFSYDVKMKEKGDIPEGYSVSREKKERFSLILESASTNQTSMYLCASSWGPPQTGELFFGEGSRLTVL.

As regards this clone: It may be a read error: a sequence one base away is much more abundant. The chain recombines TRBV7-9 with TRBJ2-7; D is uncertain. The CDR3 has 11 amino acids. Germline V gene lookup returns CDR1 SEHNR and CDR2 FQNEAQ (reference sequence). V was cut by 5 bases and J by 3 bases, with 5 bases left in between. For the CDR3, the DNA is TGTGCCAGCAGCACCGGCTACGAGCAGTACTTC. It translates to CASSTGYEQYF.

This sequence joins TRBV15 and TRBJ2-7; D gene unclear. Germline V lookup: CDR1 LNHNV, CDR2 YYDKDF (reference sequence). Between the trimmed V and J ends, which lost 1 base and 0 bases, there was a span of 4 bases. The CDR3 contains 13 residues. CDR3: CATSRAPSYEQYF. Here the CDR3 DNA reads TGTGCCACCAGCAGAGCTCCCTCCTACGAGCAGTACTTC. Full variable domain (remainder filled in from reference TRBV15 and TRBJ2-7): DAMVIQNPRYQVTQFGKPVTLSCSQTLNHNVMYWYQQKSSQAPKLLFHYYDKDFNNEADTPDNFQSRRPNTSFCFLDIRSPGLGDTAMYLCATSRAPSYEQYFGPGTRLTVT.

The chain recombines TRBV14 with TRBJ2-2; a possible D gene is TRBD1 (6 bases). The V gene's germline CDR1 is SGHDN and CDR2 FVKESK. CDR3 length: 14 amino acids. Trimming stripped 3 bases from V and 4 bases from J, with 9 bases between. CDR3 protein: CASSHLRGTGELFF. The CDR3 DNA reads as TGTGCCAGCAGCCACCTCAGGGGCACCGGGGAGCTGTTTTTT.

The chain employs TRBV7-2 and TRBJ2-5, with TRBD2 as a possible D gene (6 bases). The CDR3 totals 16 residues. V was shortened by 0 bases and J by 2 bases, with 13 bases between the two germline ends. Germline CDR1 reads SGHTA; CDR2 reads FQGNSA. The CDR3: CASSLAAGTLQETQYF. The DNA for the CDR3 is TGTGCCAGCAGCTTAGCGGCGGGGACTCTACAAGAGACCCAGTACTTC. The whole variable domain, remainder taken from reference TRBV7-2 and TRBJ2-5, is GAGVSQSPSNKVTEKGKDVELRCDPISGHTALYWYRQSLGQGLEFLIYFQGNSAPDKSGLPSDRFSAERTGGSVSTLTIQRTQQEDSAVYLCASSLAAGTLQETQYFGPGTRLLVL.

The rearrangement uses TRBV4-3 and TRBJ1-2, with TRBD1 identical over 11 bases. Germline-derived CDR1 and CDR2 are LGHNA and YSLEER. The CDR3 runs to 15 residues. The V segment lost 2 bases and the J segment 8 bases; nucleotides outside the gene matches: 7. CDR3 loop: CASSQTGQGARGYTF. For the CDR3, the DNA is TGCGCCAGCAGCCAAACCGGACAGGGGGCGAGGGGCTACACCTTC.

This chain uses TRBV5-1 with TRBJ2-2; 9 bases align to TRBD1. Germline V lookup: CDR1 SGHRS, CDR2 YFSETQ. The CDR3 is made up of 15 amino acids. The V gene end was trimmed by 4 bases and the J gene end by 7 bases; junction bases not matched to a gene: 8. CDR3 loop: CASSPGTGIDGELFF. CDR3 bases: TGCGCCAGCAGCCCCGGGACAGGGATAGACGGGGAGCTGTTTTTT. Drawing the rest from reference TRBV5-1 and TRBJ2-2, the complete variable domain is KAGVTQTPRYLIKTRGQQVTLSCSPISGHRSVSWYQQTPGQGLQFLFEYFSETQRNKGNFPGRFSGRQFSNSRSEMNVSTLELGDSALYLCASSPGTGIDGELFFGEGSRLTVL.

Only a few counts were recorded for this clone. The rearrangement links TRBV5-1 to TRBJ1-3; tentative D call: TRBD1 (6 bases). CDR1 and CDR2 (germline): SGHRS, YFSETQ. Trimming left V 0 bases short and J 2 bases short, with 9 bases between. The CDR3 has 15 amino acids. CDR3 region: CASSLAGVPGNTIYF. DNA of the CDR3: TGCGCCAGCAGCTTGGCAGGGGTCCCTGGAAACACCATATATTTT.

This clone was seen a handful of times. The chain joins TRBV29-1 to TRBJ2-3; a weak D match, TRBD2 (6 bases). Germline CDR1 is SQVTM and CDR2 is ANQGSEA. The ends were cut back, 3 bases at V and 6 bases at J, with 16 bases in the middle. The CDR3 spans 14 residues. CDR3 nucleotides: TGCAGCGTTGACCCTGGGTCCGGAGGGGATACGCAGTATTTT. Protein sequence: CSVDPGSGGDTQYF.

The chain links TRBV5-1 to TRBJ1-1; weak D call: TRBD1 (5 bases). The CDR3 is 13 residues long. The germline CDR1 and CDR2 sequences are SGHRS and YFSETQ. Between the trimmed V and J ends, which lost 4 bases and 1 base, there was a span of 8 bases. DNA for the CDR3: TGCGCCAGCAGCGCAACAGGGAACACTGAAGCTTTCTTT. Residues: CASSATGNTEAFF.

A few counts support this clone. This CDR3 reads CASSLLGRSEAFF. The CDR3 coding sequence is TGTGCCAGCAGTCTTTTGGGGAGGTCTGAAGCTTTCTTT. The chain couples TRBV28 to TRBJ1-1; no firm D call. V lost 5 bases, J lost 6 bases, and 13 bases lay in between. Germline loops: CDR1 MDHEN, CDR2 SYDVKM. The length of the CDR3 is 13 residues.